What follows describes a single T cell receptor (beta chain). The sample is drawn from a study of T cell changes during pregnancy in multiple sclerosis. This CDR3 is 15 amino acids long. Germline CDR1 SGHVS, CDR2 FQNEAQ. V dropped 5 bases and J dropped 3 bases, with 14 bases sitting between them. The assay was immunoSEQ multiplex PCR, and TCRdb's table has in-frame clones only and misses some. The sample yields 68,000 or so clones, about 90% seen once. The specimen was peripheral blood, collected in the second trimester of pregnancy. The TCR comes from a female donor with multiple sclerosis, enrolled in a pregnancy study. This chain connects TRBV7-8 to TRBJ1-5; D ambiguous. CDR3 sequence (DNA): TGTGCCAGCAGCCCCACGGGGTCGGCCAATCAGCCCCAGCATTTT. It is translated as CASSPTGSANQPQHF. The full variable domain, completed using reference TRBV7-8 and TRBJ1-5, is GAGVSQSPRYKVAKRGQDVALRCDPISGHVSLFWYQQALGQGPEFLTYFQNEAQLDKSGLPSDRFFAERPEGSVSTLKIQRTQQEDSAVYLCASSPTGSANQPQHFGDGTRLSIL.